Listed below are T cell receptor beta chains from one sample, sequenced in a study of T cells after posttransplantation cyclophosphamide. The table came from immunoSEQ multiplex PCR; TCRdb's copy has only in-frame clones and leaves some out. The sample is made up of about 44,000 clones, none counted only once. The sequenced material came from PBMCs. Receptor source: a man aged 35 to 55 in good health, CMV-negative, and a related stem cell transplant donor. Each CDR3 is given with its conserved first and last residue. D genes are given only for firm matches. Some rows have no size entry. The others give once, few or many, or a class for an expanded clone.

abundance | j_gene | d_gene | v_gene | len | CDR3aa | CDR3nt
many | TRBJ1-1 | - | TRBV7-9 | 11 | CASSTEIKAFF | TGTGCCAGCAGCACAGAAATCAAAGCTTTCTTT
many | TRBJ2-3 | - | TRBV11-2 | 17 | CASSGVRDTKEVDTQYF | TGTGCCAGCAGCGGAGTCCGGGACACAAAGGAGGTAGATACGCAGTATTTT
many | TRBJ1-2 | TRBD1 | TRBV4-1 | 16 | CASSPSEGGASYGYTF | TGCGCCAGCAGCCCCTCCGAAGGGGGCGCCTCCTATGGCTACACCTTC
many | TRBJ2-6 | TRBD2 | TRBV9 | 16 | CASSVSGGLGANVLTF | TGTGCCAGCAGCGTCTCGGGGGGGTTAGGGGCCAACGTCCTGACTTTC
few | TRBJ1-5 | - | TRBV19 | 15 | CASSTNSNSNQPQHF | TGTGCCAGTAGTACCAACAGCAATAGCAATCAGCCCCAGCATTTT
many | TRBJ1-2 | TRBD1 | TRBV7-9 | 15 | CASSSGTGRSEGYTF | TGTGCCAGCAGCTCCGGGACAGGGAGATCGGAAGGCTACACCTTC
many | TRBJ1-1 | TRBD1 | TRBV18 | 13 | CASSPDRDLEAFF | TGTGCCAGCTCACCTGACAGGGACCTTGAAGCTTTCTTT
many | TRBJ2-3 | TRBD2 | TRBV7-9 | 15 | CASSWERGDRDTQYF | TGTGCCAGCAGCTGGGAGCGGGGCGACCGAGATACGCAGTATTTT
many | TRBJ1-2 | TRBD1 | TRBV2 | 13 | CASSTGVLYGYTF | TGTGCCAGCAGTACAGGGGTTCTCTATGGCTACACCTTC
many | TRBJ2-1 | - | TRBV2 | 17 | CASSEAVTGGAYNEQFF | TGTGCCAGCAGTGAAGCGGTGACGGGCGGGGCTTACAATGAGCAGTTCTTC
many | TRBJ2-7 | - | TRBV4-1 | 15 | CASSQVAGNSYEQYF | TGCGCCAGCAGCCAAGTTGCAGGAAACTCCTACGAGCAGTACTTC
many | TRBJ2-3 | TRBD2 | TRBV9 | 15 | CASSPTSGNTDTQYF | TGTGCCAGCAGCCCGACTAGCGGAAACACAGATACGCAGTATTTT
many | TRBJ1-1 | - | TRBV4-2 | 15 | CASSQVRQMNTEAFF | TGTGCCAGCAGCCAAGTGCGGCAGATGAACACTGAAGCTTTCTTT
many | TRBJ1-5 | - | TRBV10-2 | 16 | CASSESLAYSNQPQHF | TGCGCCAGCAGTGAGTCTCTGGCATATAGCAATCAGCCCCAGCATTTT
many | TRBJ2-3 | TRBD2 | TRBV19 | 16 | CASTRTSGRDTDTQYF | TGTGCCAGTACCAGGACTAGCGGGAGAGACACAGATACGCAGTATTTT
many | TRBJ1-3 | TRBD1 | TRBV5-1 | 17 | CASSLVARGLDGNTIYF | TGCGCCAGCAGCTTGGTCGCGAGGGGGCTGGATGGAAACACCATATATTTT
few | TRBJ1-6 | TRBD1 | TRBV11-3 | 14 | CASRRTGAQSPLHF | TGTGCCAGCCGTAGGACAGGGGCTCAGTCACCCCTCCACTTT
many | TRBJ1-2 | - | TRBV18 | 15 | CASSELDSPNYGYTF | TGTGCCAGCTCAGAATTGGACAGCCCCAACTATGGCTACACCTTC
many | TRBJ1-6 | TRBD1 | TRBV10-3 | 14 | CASAGTEYNSPLHF | TGTGCCAGCGCCGGGACAGAGTATAATTCACCCCTCCACTTT
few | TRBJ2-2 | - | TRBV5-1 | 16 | CASSLVQESNTGGLFF | TGCGCCAGCAGCTTGGTTCAGGAGAGTAACACCGGGGGGCTGTTTTTT
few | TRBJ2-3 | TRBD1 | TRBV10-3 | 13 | CAIQGIGTDTQYF | TGTGCCATACAGGGGATCGGGACAGATACGCAGTATTTT
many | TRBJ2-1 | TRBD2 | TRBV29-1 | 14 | CSVGTSGGIGGGFF | TGCAGCGTGGGGACTAGCGGGGGGATTGGGGGAGGGTTCTTC
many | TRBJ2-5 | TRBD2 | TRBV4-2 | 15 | CASSQKAGVGETQYF | TGTGCCAGCAGCCAAAAAGCGGGGGTCGGGGAGACCCAGTACTTC
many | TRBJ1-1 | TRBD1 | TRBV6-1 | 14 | CASTRQGLNTEAFF | TGTGCCAGCACCCGACAGGGGCTGAACACTGAAGCTTTCTTT
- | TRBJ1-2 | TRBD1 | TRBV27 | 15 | CASKLSTGPFYGYTF | TGTGCCAGCAAACTATCGACAGGGCCGTTCTATGGCTACACCTTC
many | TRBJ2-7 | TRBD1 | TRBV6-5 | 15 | CASSSGTGGIYEQYF | TGTGCCAGCAGTTCCGGGACAGGGGGCATCTACGAGCAGTACTTC
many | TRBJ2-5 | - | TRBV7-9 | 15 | CASSSPRRVGETQYF | TGTGCCAGCAGCTCACCACGGCGGGTGGGGGAGACCCAGTACTTC
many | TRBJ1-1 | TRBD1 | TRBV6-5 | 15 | CASSGRQGRNTEAFF | TGTGCCAGCAGTGGCCGACAGGGGAGGAACACTGAAGCTTTCTTT
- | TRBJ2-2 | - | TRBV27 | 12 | CASWGVSGELFF | TGTGCCAGCTGGGGGGTCTCCGGGGAGCTGTTTTTT
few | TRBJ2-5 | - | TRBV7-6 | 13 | CASSFTHEKTQYF | TGTGCCAGCAGCTTTACCCATGAGAAGACCCAGTACTTC
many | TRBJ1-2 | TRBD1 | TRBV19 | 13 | CASSTGDRRHYTF | TGTGCCAGTAGTACCGGGGACAGGCGGCACTACACCTTC
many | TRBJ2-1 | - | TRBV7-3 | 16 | CASSPRGAGSYNEQFF | TGTGCCAGCAGCCCACGGGGGGCCGGCTCCTACAATGAGCAGTTCTTC
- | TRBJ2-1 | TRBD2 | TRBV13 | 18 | CASSQSLRTSVPYNEQFF | TGTGCTAGCAGCCAATCCCTCCGGACTAGCGTCCCCTACAATGAGCAGTTCTTC
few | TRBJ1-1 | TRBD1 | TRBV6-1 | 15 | CASSGTGGLNTEAFF | TGTGCCAGCAGTGGGACAGGGGGGTTGAACACTGAAGCTTTCTTT